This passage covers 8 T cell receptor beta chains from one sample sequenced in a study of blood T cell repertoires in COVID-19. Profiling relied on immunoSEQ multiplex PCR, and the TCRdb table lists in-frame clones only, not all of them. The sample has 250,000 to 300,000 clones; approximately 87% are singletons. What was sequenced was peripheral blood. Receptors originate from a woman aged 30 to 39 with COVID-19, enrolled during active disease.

The CDR3 sequence is CASSEVGQFRHAGYTF. CDR3 coding DNA: TGTGCCAGCAGCGAAGTAGGACAGTTTAGGCACGCTGGCTACACCTTC. The chain links TRBV7-2 to TRBJ1-2; D may be TRBD1 (6 bases). The CDR3 runs 16 residues. Trimming left V 5 bases short and J 7 bases short, with 23 bases between. Germline CDR1 SGHTA, CDR2 FQGNSA. The full variable domain, completed using reference TRBV7-2 and TRBJ1-2, is GAGVSQSPSNKVTEKGKDVELRCDPISGHTALYWYRQSLGQGLEFLIYFQGNSAPDKSGLPSDRFSAERTGGSVSTLTIQRTQQEDSAVYLCASSEVGQFRHAGYTFGSGTRLTVV.

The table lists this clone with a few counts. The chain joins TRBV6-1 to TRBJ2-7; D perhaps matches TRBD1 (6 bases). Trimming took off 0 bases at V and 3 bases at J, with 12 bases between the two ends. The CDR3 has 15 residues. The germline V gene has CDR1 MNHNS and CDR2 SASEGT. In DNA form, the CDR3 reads TGTGCCAGCAGTGAAGCAGTGGGGGCCCTCTACGAGCAGTACTTC. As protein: CASSEAVGALYEQYF.

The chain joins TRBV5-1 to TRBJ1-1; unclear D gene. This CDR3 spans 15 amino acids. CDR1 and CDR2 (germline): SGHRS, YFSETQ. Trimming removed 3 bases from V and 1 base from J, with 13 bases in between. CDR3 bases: TGCGCCAGCAGCTCCCTCCGGGGTGAGAACACTGAAGCTTTCTTT. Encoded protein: CASSSLRGENTEAFF.

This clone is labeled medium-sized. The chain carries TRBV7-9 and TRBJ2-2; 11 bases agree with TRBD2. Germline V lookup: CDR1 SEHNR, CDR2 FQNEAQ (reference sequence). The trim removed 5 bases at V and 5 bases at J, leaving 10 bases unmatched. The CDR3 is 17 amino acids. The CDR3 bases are TGTGCCAGCAGCCCAGGCCGACTAGCGGGGTGGACCGGGGAGCTGTTTTTT. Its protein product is CASSPGRLAGWTGELFF.

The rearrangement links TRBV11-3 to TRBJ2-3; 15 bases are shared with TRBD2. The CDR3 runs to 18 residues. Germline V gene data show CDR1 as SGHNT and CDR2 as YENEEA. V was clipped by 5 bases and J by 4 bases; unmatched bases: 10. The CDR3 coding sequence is TGTGCCAGCAGCCAAAGGAGGACTAGCGGGGGGGCCGCAGATACGCAGTATTTT. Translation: CASSQRRTSGGAADTQYF.

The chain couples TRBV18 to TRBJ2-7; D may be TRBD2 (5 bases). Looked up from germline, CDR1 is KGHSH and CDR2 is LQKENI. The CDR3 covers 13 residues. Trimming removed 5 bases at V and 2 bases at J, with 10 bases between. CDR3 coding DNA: TGTGCCAGCTCAGCGGGCCTAGCCTACGAGCAGTACTTC. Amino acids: CASSAGLAYEQYF.

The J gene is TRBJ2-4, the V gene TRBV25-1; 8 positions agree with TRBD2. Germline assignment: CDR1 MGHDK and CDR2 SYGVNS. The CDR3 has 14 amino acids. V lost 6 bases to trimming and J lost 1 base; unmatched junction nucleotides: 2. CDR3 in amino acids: CASRGGGAKNIQYF. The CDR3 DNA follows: TGTGCCAGCAGGGGCGGGGGGGCCAAAAACATTCAGTACTTC.

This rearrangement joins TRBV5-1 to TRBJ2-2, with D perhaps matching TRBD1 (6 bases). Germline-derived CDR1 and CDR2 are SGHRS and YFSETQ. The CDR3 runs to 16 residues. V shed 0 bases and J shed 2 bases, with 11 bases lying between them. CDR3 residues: CASSLVAGVNTGELFF. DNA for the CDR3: TGCGCCAGCAGCTTGGTGGCAGGGGTAAACACCGGGGAGCTGTTTTTT.